The T cell receptor beta chain under discussion was sequenced for a study of CD8+ T cells in alopecia areata. A note on this clone: Antigen: not known.

Alopecia areata patients gave lesional scalp punch biopsies and peripheral blood samples. Reverse transcribed after extraction, RNA yielded cDNA as the sequencing template. Produced via immunoSEQ multiplex PCR; TCRdb's table is partial and in-frame only. In the table there are 120,000 to 150,000 clones, approximately 50% of which are singletons. Study outcomes and limitations: Tissue-resident alphabeta T cells belonging to normal skin likewise get sequenced within scalp specimens. Relative to mice, TCR sharing across patients was less clear, a difference possibly HLA-related. Relative to normal scalp, lesional scalp, especially alopecia totalis/universalis, showed higher clonality.

The CDR3 is made up of 16 amino acids. J was trimmed by 2 bases and V by 10 bases; bases with no gene match: 12. Germline CDR1 reads SEHNR; CDR2 reads FQNEAQ (reference sequence). The genes are TRBV7-9 and TRBJ2-1; 9 bases are a match to TRBD1. The specimen was CD4+ T cells sorted from blood. The receptor's source is a human donor with alopecia areata. The CDR3 DNA is TGTGCCACACCTCAGGCGGGGGACAGGGCCTACAATGAGCAGTTCTTC. Its protein product is CATPQAGDRAYNEQFF.